This entry is about one TCR beta chain. This entry belongs to a study of PD-1 blockade in classical Hodgkin lymphoma. Libraries were prepared by immunoSEQ multiplex PCR; TCRdb keeps only in-frame clonotypes and omits some of them. This sample yields more than 45,000 clones, of which approximately 90% are seen a single time; less than 11% belongs to the top ten. All the patients suffered relapse after autologous stem cell transplantation, and brentuximab vedotin exposure differed. The CDR3 runs 14 residues. V was pared by 3 bases and J by 0 bases, with 9 bases between. Germline V gene sequence: CDR1 GTSNPN, CDR2 SVGIG (reference sequence).

The source was peripheral blood mononuclear cells (PBMCs), collected before the second cycle of nivolumab. The receptor's source is a human donor with classical Hodgkin lymphoma. The chain uses TRBV30 and TRBJ1-3; D uncertain. CDR3 amino acids: CAWSRASSGNTIYF. For the CDR3, the DNA is TGTGCCTGGAGCCGGGCCTCCTCTGGAAACACCATATATTTT.